This T cell receptor beta chain was identified in a study of identical twins. Many counts were recorded for this clonotype. Antigen: not known. Among all donors, each was a healthy Caucasian. The CDR3 loop spans 13 amino acids. The V gene lost 3 bases and the J gene lost 6 bases, with 9 bases spanning the gap. Germline loops: CDR1 SGHKS, CDR2 YYEKEE (reference sequence). Template switching (which added a universal primer site) was used, and cDNA carried unique molecular identifiers. One entry per CDR3 protein, called by TCRdb with MiXCR from the 5' RACE reads. The data hold some 710,000 distinct CDR3 sequences, with approximately 6.1% observed a single time. Findings of the study overall: Diverse VJ usage suggested most zero-insertion clonotypes were not invariant T cells.

The chain is built from TRBV5-5 and TRBJ2-2; no clear D. The clonotype was recovered from a man between 18 and 29 years old in good health. Sequencing input: naive T cells sorted from blood. Written as DNA, the CDR3 is TGTGCCAGCAGCTCTAGGGCCGCCGGGGAGCTGTTTTTT. It specifies CASSSRAAGELFF.